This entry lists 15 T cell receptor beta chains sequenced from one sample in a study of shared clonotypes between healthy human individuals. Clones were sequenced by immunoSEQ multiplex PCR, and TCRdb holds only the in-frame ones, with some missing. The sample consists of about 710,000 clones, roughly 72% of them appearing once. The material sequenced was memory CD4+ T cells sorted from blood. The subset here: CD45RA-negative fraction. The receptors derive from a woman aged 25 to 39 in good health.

CDR3 amino acids: CASSLASLSGETQYF. The CDR3 DNA follows: TGTGCCAGCAGCTTAGCAAGTCTCTCTGGGGAGACCCAGTACTTC. The J gene is TRBJ2-5, the V gene TRBV7-9; D not certain. CDR1 is SEHNR, CDR2 FQNEAQ, per germline (reference sequence). V lost 0 bases, J lost 5 bases, and 13 bases lay in between. The CDR3 runs 15 residues.

CDR3 DNA: TGCGCCAGCAGCTTGGAGTCGTATGGTGGGGCCAACGTCCTGACTTTC. Translating gives CASSLESYGGANVLTF. The rearrangement links TRBV5-1 to TRBJ2-6; no clear D. The CDR3 sequence is 16 residues long. V lost 0 bases to trimming and J lost 3 bases, with 10 bases between them. Per the germline V gene, CDR1 is SGHRS and CDR2 is YFSETQ.

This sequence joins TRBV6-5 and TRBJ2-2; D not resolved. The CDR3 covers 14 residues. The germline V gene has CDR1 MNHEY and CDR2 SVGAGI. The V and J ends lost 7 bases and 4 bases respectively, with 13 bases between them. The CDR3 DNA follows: TGTGCCAGCAACCCGCTAGGCTTCACCGGGGAGCTGTTTTTT. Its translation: CASNPLGFTGELFF.

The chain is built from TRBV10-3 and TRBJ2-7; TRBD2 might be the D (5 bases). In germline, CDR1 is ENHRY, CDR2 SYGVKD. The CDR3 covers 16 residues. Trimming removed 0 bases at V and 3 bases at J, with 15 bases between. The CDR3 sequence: CAISESAPGRSYEQYF. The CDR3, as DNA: TGTGCCATCAGTGAGTCAGCCCCGGGGAGAAGCTACGAGCAGTACTTC.

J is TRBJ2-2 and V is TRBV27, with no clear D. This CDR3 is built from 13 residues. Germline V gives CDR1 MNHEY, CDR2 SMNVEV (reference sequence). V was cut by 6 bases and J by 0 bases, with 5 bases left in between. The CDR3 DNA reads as TGTGCCAGCAGGGTGACGAACACCGGGGAGCTGTTTTTT. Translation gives CASRVTNTGELFF.

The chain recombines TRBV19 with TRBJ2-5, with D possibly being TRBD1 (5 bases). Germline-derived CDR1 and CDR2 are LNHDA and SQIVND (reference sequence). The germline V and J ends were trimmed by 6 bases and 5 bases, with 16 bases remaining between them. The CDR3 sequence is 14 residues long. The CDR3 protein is CASSDNAGSETQYF. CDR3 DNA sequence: TGTGCCAGTAGCGACAACGCAGGGTCGGAGACCCAGTACTTC.

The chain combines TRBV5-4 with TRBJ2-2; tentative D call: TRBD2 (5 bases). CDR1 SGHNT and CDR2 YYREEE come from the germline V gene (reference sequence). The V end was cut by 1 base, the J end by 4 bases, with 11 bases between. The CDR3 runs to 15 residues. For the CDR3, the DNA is TGTGCCAGCAGCTTGTGGCTAGGGAGCACCGGGGAGCTGTTTTTT. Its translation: CASSLWLGSTGELFF.

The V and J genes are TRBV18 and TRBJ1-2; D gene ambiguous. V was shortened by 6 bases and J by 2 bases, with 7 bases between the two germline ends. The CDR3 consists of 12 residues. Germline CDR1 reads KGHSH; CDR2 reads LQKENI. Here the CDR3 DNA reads TGTGCCAGCTCGGACGGGAACTATGGCTACACCTTC. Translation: CASSDGNYGYTF.

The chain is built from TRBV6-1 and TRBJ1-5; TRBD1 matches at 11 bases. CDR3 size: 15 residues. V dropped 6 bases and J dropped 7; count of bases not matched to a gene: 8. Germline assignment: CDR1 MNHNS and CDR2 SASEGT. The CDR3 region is CASREGTGGQQPQHF. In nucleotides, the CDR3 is TGTGCCAGCAGAGAGGGGACAGGGGGTCAACAGCCCCAGCATTTT.

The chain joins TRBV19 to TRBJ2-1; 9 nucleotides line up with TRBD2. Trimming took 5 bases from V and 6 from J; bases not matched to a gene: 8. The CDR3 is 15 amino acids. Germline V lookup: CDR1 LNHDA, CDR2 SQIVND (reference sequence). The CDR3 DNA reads TGTGCCAGTAGTGCCTCTAGCGGGAAACCCAATGAGCAGTTCTTC. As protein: CASSASSGKPNEQFF.

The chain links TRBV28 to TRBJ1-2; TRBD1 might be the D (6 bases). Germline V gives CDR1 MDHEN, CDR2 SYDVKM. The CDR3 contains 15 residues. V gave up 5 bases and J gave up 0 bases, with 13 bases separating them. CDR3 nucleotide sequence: TGTGCCAGCAGTCCCTCGGACAGAGCTAACTATGGCTACACCTTC. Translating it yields CASSPSDRANYGYTF.

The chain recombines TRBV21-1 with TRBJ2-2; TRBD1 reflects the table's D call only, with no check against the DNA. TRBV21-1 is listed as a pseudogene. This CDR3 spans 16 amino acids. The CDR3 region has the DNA TGTGCCAGCAGCGGGAGACAGGGCGGTGACACCGGGGAGCTGTTTTTT. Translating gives CASSGRQGGDTGELFF.

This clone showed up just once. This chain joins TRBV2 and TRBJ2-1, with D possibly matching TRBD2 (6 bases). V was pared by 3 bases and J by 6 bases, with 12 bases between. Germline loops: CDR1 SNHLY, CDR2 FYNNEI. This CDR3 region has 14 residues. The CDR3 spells CASSEEGVGNEQFF. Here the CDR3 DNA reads TGTGCCAGCAGTGAGGAGGGAGTCGGCAATGAGCAGTTCTTC.

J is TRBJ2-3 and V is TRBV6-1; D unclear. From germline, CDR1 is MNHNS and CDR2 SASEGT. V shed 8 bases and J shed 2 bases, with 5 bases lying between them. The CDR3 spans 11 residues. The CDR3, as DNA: TGTGCCAGCCTGATCACAGATACGCAGTATTTT. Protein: CASLITDTQYF.

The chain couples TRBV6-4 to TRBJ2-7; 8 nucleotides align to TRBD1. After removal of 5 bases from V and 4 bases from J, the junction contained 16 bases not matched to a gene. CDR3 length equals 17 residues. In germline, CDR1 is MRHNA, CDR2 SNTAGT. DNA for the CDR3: TGTGCCAGCAGTCCGAACCGCGGGACAGGCCTCTCGTACGAGCAGTACTTC. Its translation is CASSPNRGTGLSYEQYF.